The sequence of this TCR beta chain was determined in a study of spatial heterogeneity in lung cancer (dated by TCRdb to about 2019). Some background on the complete study: More beta-chain than alpha-chain transcripts were consistently detected, likely reflecting higher beta-chain transcript abundance. Both alpha and beta chains were TCR-sequenced in samples taken at surgery, namely 220 tumor regions, fewer than 80 matched nontumor lung samples and about 54 PBMC samples. In the raw uncorrected reads, each unique combination of TCR and UMI appeared more than ten times on average. TCR alpha and beta repertoires were quantitatively compared across multiple tumor regions, matched nontumor lung and blood in non-small cell lung cancer. Nonsynonymous mutation counts, determined by whole-exome sequencing of tumor tissue, were related to features of the TCR repertoire. Overall study results and their limits: Confirming at a functional level the hypothesis that regional TCRs recognize regional mutations was considered to require additional single-cell paired TCR alpha and beta sequencing. Ubiquitous expanded tumor TCRs were found in blood more often at tumor resection than at routine follow-up.

A remark on this clonotype: Its antigen target is currently unknown. No base qualities exist here, and no much larger clone lies one base off it.

The library was generated by 5' RACE. The sequencer was a NextSeq 500. The TCR library protocol attached a unique molecular identifier to each TCR cDNA molecule to allow correction of PCR and sequencing errors. In the source study's methods: TCR identification, UMI-based error correction and CDR3 extraction were performed with Decombinator tools. TCRs above a frequency of 2 per 1,000, corresponding to the top 1% of the tumor frequency distribution, were defined as expanded. Renyi diversity was computed with the R vegan package after each repertoire had been subsampled 100 times to 5,000 TCRs. CDR3 similarity networks were constructed using string-kernel similarity of amino acid triplets, with links drawn between CDR3s whose pairwise similarity was above 0.82. Clones were called with MiXCR by TCRdb after fastp trimmed the public reads at Q25, and only in-frame beta chains were retained. Every entry covers one CDR3 protein and lists the most common genes and DNA from its rows. V and J calls and clone size were set by TCRdb, not the authors. Across this sample there are some 70,000 distinct CDR3 sequences, with about an eighth seen only once. The top ten clonotypes cover 7.2% of the sample.

The time point label of this sample denotes: sample taken at primary tumor resection. Without any cell sorting, TCR sequencing was performed on whole RNA extracted either from tumor and nontumor lung tissue or from cryopreserved PBMC samples. Donors were 72 patients with early-stage, untreated non-small cell lung cancer from the lung TRACERx cohort. Only patients with enough RNA available from two or more tumor regions were chosen for TCR sequencing. The CDR3, cysteine through phenylalanine, is 13 amino acids long. Only the CDR3 portion is preserved as DNA: 39 bases, with reading frame beginning at the first base. The V end loses 5 bases and the J end loses 7 bases, and a stretch of 14 bases separates them.

Material: PBMCs, obtained at surgery. The origin of this receptor is a male donor with early-stage non-small cell lung cancer. Recombination joined TRBV12-3 or TRBV12-4 with TRBJ1-1; the D gene identity is not certain. At the DNA level, the sequence is TGTGCCAGCAGTCTCAACATCGCCTTTGAAGCTTTCTTT. Translated, this gives CASSLNIAFEAFF.